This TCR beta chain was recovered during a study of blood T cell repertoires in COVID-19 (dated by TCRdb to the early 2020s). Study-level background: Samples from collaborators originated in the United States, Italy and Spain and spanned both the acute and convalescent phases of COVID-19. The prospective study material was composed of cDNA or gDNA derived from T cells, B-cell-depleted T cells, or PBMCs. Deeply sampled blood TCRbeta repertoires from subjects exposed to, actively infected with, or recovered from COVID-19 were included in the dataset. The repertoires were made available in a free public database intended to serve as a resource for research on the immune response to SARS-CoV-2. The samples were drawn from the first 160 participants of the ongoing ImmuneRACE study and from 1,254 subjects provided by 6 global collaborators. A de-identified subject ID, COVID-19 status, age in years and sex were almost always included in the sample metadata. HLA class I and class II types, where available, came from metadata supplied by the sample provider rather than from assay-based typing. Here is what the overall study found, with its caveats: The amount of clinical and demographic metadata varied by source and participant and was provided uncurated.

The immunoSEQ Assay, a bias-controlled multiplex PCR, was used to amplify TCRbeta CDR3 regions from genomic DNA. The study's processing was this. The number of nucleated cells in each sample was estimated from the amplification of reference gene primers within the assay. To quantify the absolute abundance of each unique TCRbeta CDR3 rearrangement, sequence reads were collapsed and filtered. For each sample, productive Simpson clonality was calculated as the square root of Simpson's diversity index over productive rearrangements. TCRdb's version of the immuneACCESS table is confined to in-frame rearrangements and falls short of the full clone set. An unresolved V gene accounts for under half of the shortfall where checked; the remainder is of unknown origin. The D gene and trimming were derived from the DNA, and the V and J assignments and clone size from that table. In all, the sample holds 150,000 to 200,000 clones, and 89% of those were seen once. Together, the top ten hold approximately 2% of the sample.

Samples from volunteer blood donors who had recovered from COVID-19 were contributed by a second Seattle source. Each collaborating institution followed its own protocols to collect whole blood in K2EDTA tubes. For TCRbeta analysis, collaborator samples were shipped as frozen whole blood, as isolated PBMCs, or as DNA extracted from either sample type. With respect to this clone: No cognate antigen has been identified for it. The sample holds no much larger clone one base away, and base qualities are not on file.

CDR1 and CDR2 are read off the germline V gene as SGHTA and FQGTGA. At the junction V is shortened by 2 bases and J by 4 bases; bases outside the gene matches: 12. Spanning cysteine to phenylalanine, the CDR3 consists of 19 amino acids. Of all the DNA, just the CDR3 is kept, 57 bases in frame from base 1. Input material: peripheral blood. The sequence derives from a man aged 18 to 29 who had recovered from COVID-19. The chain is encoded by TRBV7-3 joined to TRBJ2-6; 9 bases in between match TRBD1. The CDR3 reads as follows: CASSLFFSGTGTGANVLTF. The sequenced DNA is TGTGCCAGCAGCTTATTCTTCTCCGGGACAGGGACCGGGGCCAACGTCCTGACTTTC.